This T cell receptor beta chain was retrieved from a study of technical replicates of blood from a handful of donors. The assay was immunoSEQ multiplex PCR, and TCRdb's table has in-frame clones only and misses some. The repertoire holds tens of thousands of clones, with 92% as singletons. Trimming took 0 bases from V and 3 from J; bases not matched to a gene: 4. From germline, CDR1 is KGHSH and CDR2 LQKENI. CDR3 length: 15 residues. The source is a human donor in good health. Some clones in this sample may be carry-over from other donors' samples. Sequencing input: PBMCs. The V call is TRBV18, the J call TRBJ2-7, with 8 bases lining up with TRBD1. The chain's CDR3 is CASSPPITGGYEQYF. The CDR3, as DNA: TGTGCCAGCTCACCACCGATCACAGGGGGCTACGAGCAGTACTTC.